A selection of T cell receptor beta chains follows, all from one sample in a study of breast tumors, draining lymph nodes, adjacent tissues. MiXCR, applied by TCRdb to the multiplex PCR reads, yields one record per CDR3 protein. Of around 300,000 distinct CDR3 sequences in the sample, around 30% were seen once. The specimen was axillary lymph node tissue. Receptors were obtained from a female donor with breast cancer. Some clones in this sample may be carry-over from other donors' samples. CDR3s include the opening cysteine and the closing phenylalanine or tryptophan. Each record gives: J gene, clone size, D gene, V gene, CDR3 protein, CDR3 DNA. The D gene is left open where the match is weak. Part of the rows lack a size; the others show once, few, many or a class for expanded clones.

TRBJ1-3,many,.,TRBV11-3,CASSSDSGNTIYF,TGTGCCAGTAGTTCGGACTCTGGAAACACCATATATTTT
TRBJ2-1,many,TRBD2,TRBV20-1,CSALAGGGSSYNEQFF,TGCAGTGCTCTCGCTGGGGGGGGGAGCTCCTACAATGAGCAGTTCTTC
TRBJ2-5,many,TRBD1,TRBV20-1,CSARVFRTGLLETQYF,TGCAGTGCTAGGGTTTTTCGGACAGGGTTGCTGGAGACCCAGTACTTC
TRBJ1-1,once,.,TRBV5-4,CASSQRGGMNTEAFF,TGTGCCAGCAGCCAACGCGGGGGCATGAACACTGAAGCTTTCTTT
TRBJ2-1,.,.,TRBV6-2/TRBV6-3,CASRTRSAYNEQFF,TGTGCCAGCAGGACCCGGAGCGCCTACAATGAGCAGTTCTTC
TRBJ1-2,.,.,TRBV18,CASSPLQGANYGYTF,TGTGCCAGCTCACCTTTGCAGGGTGCTAACTATGGCTACACCTTC
TRBJ2-5,.,.,TRBV5-1,CASSLVKTQYF,TGTGCCAGCAGCTTAGTGAAGACCCAGTACTTC
TRBJ1-2,many,.,TRBV7-2,CASSTGPELRQGYTF,TGTGCCAGCAGCACGGGACCGGAGCTTCGTCAGGGCTACACCTTC
TRBJ2-1,few,TRBD2,TRBV28,CASSFTGRTYNEQFF,TGTGCCAGCAGTTTTACCGGGAGGACCTACAATGAGCAGTTCTTC
TRBJ2-2,.,TRBD2,TRBV5-6,CATQAGVPSGELFF,TGTGCCACCCAAGCGGGAGTCCCCTCCGGGGAGCTGTTTTTT
TRBJ1-2,.,TRBD1,TRBV25-1,CASSVGWGRVTGPVGYTF,TGTGCCAGCAGTGTTGGCTGGGGCCGGGTGACAGGGCCCGTTGGCTACACCTTC
TRBJ1-6,many,TRBD1,TRBV14,CASQETGWYSPLHF,TGTGCCAGTCAGGAGACAGGGTGGTATTCACCCCTCCACTTT
TRBJ2-7,many,TRBD1,TRBV25-1,CASSELFGTGEQYF,TGTGCCAGCAGTGAATTATTTGGGACAGGGGAGCAGTACTTC
TRBJ2-3,many,TRBD1,TRBV7-8,CASSLGIGQGVSTDTQYF,TGTGCCAGCAGCTTAGGGATAGGACAGGGGGTATCGACAGATACGCAGTATTTT
TRBJ2-1,many,.,TRBV19,CASRFAANNEQFF,TGTGCCAGTAGGTTCGCAGCCAACAATGAGCAGTTCTTC
TRBJ2-7,many,TRBD1,TRBV7-2,CASSIGQVGEQYF,TGTGCCAGCAGCATCGGACAGGTGGGCGAGCAGTACTTC
TRBJ2-5,many,TRBD1,TRBV10-1,CASDRGQQETQYF,TGCGCCAGCGACCGGGGACAGCAAGAGACCCAGTACTTC
TRBJ2-7,.,.,TRBV7-2,CASSRGPTGGLDEQYF,TGTGCCAGCAGCCGGGGGCCTACCGGGGGGCTGGACGAGCAGTACTTC
TRBJ1-1,.,.,TRBV7-9,CASSLDGGKSTEAFF,TGTGCCAGCAGCTTAGATGGCGGAAAGAGCACTGAAGCTTTCTTT
TRBJ2-1,many,TRBD2,TRBV4-3,CASSQVAGRFDEQFF,TGCGCCAGCAGCCAAGTAGCGGGAAGATTCGATGAGCAGTTCTTC
TRBJ2-1,.,.,TRBV2,CATSDDSEQFF,TGCGCCACCAGTGACGACAGTGAGCAGTTCTTC
TRBJ1-4,once,TRBD1,TRBV20-1,CSAHTQGQENEKLFF,TGCAGTGCGCATACACAGGGACAGGAGAATGAAAAACTGTTTTTT
TRBJ2-5,.,.,TRBV24-1,CASSLSQAAGTSQETQYF,TGTGCCAGCAGTTTATCTCAGGCCGCGGGGACTTCCCAAGAGACCCAGTACTTC
TRBJ2-3,.,.,TRBV7-9,CASSFQGNTRTDTQYF,TGTGCCAGCAGCTTCCAAGGAAACACTAGGACAGATACGCAGTATTTT
TRBJ2-4,few,TRBD2,TRBV20-1,CSAGATSGSSF,TGCAGTGCTGGGGCTACTAGCGGGAGTTCCTTC
TRBJ2-5,.,TRBD1,TRBV7-2,CSSSLKGTVLQETQYF,TGTTCCAGCAGCTTAAAAGGGACAGTACTGCAAGAGACCCAGTACTTC
TRBJ2-1,many,TRBD2,TRBV19,CASSKSGRGHNEQFF,TGTGCCAGTAGTAAAAGCGGGAGGGGGCACAATGAGCAGTTCTTC
TRBJ2-7,many,.,TRBV16,CASSQFLEFDYEQYF,TGTGCCAGCAGCCAATTCCTAGAATTTGACTACGAGCAGTACTTC
TRBJ1-1,.,TRBD1,TRBV10-3,CAIRGVGTAEAFF,TGTGCCATCAGGGGGGTAGGGACAGCTGAAGCTTTCTTT